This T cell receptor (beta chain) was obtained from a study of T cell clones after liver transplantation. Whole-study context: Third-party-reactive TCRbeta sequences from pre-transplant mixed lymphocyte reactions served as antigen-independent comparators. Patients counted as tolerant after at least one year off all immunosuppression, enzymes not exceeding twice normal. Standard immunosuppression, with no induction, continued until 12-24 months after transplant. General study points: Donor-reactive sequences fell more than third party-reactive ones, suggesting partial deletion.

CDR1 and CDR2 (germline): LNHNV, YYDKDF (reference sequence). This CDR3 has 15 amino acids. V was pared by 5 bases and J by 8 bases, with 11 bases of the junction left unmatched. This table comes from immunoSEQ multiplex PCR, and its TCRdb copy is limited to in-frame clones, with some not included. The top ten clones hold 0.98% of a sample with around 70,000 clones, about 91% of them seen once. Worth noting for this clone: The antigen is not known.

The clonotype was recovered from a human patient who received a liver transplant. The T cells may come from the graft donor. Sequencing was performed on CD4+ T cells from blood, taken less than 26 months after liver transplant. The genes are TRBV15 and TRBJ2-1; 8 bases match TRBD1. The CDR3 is CATSLTGGSVDEQFF. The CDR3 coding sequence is TGTGCCACCAGCCTAACAGGGGGGTCGGTGGATGAGCAGTTCTTC.